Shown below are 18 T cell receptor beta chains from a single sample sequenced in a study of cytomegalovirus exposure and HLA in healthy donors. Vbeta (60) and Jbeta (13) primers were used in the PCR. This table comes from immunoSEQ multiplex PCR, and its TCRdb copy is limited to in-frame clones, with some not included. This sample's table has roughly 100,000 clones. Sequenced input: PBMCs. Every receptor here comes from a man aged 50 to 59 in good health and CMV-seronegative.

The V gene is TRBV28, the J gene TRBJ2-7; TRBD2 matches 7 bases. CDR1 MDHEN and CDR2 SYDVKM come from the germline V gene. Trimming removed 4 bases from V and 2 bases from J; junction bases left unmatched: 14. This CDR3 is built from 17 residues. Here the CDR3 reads CASSSRATGTKTYEQYF. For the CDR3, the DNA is TGTGCCAGCAGTTCGAGGGCAACCGGGACTAAGACCTACGAGCAGTACTTC.

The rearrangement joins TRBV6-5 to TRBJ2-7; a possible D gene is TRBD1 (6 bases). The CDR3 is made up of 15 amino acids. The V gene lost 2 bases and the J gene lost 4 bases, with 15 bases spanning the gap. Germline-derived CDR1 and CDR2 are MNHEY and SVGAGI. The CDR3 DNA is TGTGCCAGCAGTTACGCCCAGGGGCTCCTTTACGAGCAGTACTTC. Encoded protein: CASSYAQGLLYEQYF.

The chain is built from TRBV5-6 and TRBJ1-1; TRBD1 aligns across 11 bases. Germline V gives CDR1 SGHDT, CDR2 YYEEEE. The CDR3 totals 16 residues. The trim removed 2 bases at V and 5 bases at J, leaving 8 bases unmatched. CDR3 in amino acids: CASSLGTGGSMTEAFF. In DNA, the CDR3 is TGTGCCAGCAGCTTAGGGACAGGGGGGAGTATGACTGAAGCTTTCTTT.

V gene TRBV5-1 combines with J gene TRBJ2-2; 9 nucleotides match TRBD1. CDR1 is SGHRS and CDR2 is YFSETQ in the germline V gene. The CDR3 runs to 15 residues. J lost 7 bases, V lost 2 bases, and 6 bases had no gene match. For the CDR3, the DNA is TGCGCCAGCAGCTTCGGACAGGGGCAGGTCGGGGAGCTGTTTTTT. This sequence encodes CASSFGQGQVGELFF.

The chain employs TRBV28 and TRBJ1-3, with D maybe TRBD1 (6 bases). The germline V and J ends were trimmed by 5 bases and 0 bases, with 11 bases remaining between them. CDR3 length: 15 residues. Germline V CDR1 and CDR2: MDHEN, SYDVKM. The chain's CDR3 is CASSLEGDSGNTIYF. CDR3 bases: TGTGCCAGCAGTCTCGAGGGGGACTCTGGAAACACCATATATTTT.

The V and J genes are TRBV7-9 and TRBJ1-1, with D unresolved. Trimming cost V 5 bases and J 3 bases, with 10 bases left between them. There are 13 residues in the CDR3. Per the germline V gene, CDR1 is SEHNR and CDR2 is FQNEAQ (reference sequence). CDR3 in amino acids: CASSHLGDTEAFF. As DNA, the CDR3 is TGTGCCAGCAGCCACTTGGGAGACACTGAAGCTTTCTTT. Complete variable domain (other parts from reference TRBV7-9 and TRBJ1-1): DTGVSQNPRHKITKRGQNVTFRCDPISEHNRLYWYRQTLGQGPEFLTYFQNEAQLEKSRLLSDRFSAERPKGSFSTLEIQRTEQGDSAMYLCASSHLGDTEAFFGQGTRLTVV.

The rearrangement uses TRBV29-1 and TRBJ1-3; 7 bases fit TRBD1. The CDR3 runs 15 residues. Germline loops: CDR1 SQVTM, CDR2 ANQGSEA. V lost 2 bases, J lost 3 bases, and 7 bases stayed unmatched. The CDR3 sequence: CSVELPGGIGNTIYF. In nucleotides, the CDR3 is TGCAGCGTTGAACTCCCAGGGGGAATTGGAAACACCATATATTTT.

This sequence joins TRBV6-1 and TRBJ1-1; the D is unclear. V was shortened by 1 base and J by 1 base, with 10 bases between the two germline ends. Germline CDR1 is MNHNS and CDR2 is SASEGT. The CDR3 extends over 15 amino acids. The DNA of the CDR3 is TGTGCCAGCAGTGAAGGGCTCGAGGAGAACACTGAAGCTTTCTTT. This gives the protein CASSEGLEENTEAFF.

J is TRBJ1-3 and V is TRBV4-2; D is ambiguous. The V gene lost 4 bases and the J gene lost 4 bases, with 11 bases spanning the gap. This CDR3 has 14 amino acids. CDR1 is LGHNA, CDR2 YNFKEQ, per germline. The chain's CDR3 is CASSLYLLGNTIYF. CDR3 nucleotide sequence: TGTGCCAGCAGCCTCTATTTACTAGGAAACACCATATATTTT.

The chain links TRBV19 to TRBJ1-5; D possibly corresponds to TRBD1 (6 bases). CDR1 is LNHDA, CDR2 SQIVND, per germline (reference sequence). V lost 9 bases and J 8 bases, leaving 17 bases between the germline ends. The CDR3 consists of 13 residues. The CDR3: CASRGQGSEPQHF. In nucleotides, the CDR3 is TGTGCCAGCAGGGGTCAGGGATCGGAGCCCCAGCATTTT.

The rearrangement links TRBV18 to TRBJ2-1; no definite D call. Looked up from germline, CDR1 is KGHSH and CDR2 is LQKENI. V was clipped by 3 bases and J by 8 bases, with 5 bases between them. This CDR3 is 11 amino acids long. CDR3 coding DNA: TGTGCCAGCTCACCGACTCATGAGCAGTTCTTC. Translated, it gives CASSPTHEQFF.

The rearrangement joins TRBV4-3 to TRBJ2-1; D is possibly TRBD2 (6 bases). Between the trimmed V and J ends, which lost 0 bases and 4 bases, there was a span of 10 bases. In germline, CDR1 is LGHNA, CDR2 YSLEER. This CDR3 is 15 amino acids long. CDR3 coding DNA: TGCGCCAGCAGCCAAGACCTGGGGACTTACAATGAGCAGTTCTTC. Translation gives CASSQDLGTYNEQFF.

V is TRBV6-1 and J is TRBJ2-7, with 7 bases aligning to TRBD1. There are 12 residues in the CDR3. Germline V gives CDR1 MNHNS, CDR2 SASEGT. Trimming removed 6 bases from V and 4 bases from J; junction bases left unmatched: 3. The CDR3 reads CASRLQGYEQYF. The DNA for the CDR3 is TGTGCCAGCAGACTACAGGGGTACGAGCAGTACTTC.

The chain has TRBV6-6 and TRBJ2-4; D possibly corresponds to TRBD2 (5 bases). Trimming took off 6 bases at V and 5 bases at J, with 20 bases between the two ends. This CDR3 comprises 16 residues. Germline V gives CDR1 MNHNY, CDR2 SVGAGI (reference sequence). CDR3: CASRLATSGPENIQYF. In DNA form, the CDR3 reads TGTGCCAGCAGGCTAGCCACCTCCGGACCTGAAAACATTCAGTACTTC.

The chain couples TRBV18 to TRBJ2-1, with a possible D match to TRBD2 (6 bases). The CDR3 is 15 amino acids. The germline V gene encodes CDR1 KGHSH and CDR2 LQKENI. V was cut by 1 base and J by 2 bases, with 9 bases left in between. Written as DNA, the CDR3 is TGTGCCAGCTCACCACGGGAGGTAGCCTACAATGAGCAGTTCTTC. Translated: CASSPREVAYNEQFF.

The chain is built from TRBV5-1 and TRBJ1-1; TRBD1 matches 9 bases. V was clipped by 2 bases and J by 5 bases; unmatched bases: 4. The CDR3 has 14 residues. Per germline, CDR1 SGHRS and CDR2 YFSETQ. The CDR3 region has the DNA TGCGCCAGCAGCTTACAGGGGGCGGGAACTGAAGCTTTCTTT. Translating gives CASSLQGAGTEAFF.

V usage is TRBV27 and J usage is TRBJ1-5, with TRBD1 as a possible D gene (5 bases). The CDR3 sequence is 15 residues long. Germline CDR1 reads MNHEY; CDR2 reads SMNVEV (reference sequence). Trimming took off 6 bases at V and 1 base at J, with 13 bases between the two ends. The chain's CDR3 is CASSPRDGSNQPQHF. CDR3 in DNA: TGTGCCAGCAGCCCGCGGGACGGAAGCAATCAGCCCCAGCATTTT.

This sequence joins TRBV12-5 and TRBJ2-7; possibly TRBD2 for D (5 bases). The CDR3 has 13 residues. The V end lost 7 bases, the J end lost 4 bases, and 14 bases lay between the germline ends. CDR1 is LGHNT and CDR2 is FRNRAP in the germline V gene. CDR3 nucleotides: TGTGCTAGTGCGCTAGCCGAATTTTACGAGCAGTACTTC. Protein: CASALAEFYEQYF.